The clone carrying this T cell receptor beta chain occurred many times. Diagnosis relied on clinical symptoms, serum thyroxine and TRAb, thyroid ultrasound and orbital computed tomography. Blood was drawn at first hyperthyroidism diagnosis, before any ophthalmopathy symptoms. V lost 4 bases to trimming and J lost 9 bases; unmatched junction nucleotides: 12. Per the germline V gene, CDR1 is LNHDA and CDR2 is SQIVND (reference sequence). This CDR3 has 15 amino acids. The TCR beta CDR3 regions underwent amplification using RNA transcripts as the source. Primed by the HTBI set, a first-round RT-PCR was run on the TCR CDR3. From the multiplex PCR reads, TCRdb called clonotypes with MiXCR, one entry per CDR3 protein. The sample lists some 600,000 distinct CDR3 sequences, roughly 13% occurring once. This entry belongs to a study of T cells in Graves' hyperthyroidism and ophthalmopathy.

This TCR was sampled from a woman aged 25 to 39 with Graves' hyperthyroidism that later progressed to Graves' ophthalmopathy. The material sequenced was blood. The V gene is TRBV19, the J gene TRBJ2-1; TRBD2 matches 7 bases. CDR3: CASSKSSGGLTEQFF. For the CDR3, the DNA is TGTGCCAGTAGTAAATCTAGCGGAGGCCTCACTGAGCAGTTCTTC.